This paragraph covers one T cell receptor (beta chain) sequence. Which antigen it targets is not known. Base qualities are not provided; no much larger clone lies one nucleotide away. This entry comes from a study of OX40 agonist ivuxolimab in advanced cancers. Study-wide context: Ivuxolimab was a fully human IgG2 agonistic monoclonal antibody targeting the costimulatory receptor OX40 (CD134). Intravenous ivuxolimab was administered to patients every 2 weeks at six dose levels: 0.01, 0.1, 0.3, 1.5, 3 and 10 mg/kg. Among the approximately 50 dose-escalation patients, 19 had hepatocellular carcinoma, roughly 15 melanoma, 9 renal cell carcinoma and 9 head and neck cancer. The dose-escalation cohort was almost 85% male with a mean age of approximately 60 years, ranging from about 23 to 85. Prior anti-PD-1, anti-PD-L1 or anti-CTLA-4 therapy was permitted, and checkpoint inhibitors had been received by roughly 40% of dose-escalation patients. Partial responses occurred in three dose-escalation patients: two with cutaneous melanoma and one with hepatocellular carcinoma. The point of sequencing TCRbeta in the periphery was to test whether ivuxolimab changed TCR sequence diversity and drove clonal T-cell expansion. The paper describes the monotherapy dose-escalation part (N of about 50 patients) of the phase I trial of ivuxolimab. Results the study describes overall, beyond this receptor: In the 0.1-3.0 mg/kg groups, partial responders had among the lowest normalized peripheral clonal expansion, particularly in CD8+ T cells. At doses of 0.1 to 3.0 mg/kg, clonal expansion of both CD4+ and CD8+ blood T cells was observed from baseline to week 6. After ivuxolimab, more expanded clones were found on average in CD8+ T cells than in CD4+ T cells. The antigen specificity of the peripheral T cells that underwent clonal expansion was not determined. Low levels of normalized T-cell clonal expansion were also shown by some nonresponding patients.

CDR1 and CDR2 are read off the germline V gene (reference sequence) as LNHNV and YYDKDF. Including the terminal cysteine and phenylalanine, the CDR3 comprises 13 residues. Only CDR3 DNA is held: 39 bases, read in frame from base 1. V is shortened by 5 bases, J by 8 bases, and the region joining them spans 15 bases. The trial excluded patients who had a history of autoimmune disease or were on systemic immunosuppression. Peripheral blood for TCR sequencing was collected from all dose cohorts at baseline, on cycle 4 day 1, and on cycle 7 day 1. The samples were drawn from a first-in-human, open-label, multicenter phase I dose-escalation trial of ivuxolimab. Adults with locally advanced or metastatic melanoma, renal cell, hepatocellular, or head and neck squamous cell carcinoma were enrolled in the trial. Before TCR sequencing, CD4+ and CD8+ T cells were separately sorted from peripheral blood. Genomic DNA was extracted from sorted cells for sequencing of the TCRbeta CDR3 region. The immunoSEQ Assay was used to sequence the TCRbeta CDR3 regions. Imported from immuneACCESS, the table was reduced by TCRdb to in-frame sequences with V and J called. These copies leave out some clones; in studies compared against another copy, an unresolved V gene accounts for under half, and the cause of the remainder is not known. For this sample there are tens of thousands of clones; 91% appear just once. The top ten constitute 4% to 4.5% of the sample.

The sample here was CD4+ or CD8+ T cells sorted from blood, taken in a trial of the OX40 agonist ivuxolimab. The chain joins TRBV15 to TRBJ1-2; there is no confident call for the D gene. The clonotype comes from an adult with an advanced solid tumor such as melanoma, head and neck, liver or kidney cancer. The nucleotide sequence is TGTGCCACCAGCCCAGATTGGGGAGGGGGCTACACCTTC. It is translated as CATSPDWGGGYTF. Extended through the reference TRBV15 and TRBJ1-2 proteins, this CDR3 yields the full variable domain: DAMVIQNPRYQVTQFGKPVTLSCSQTLNHNVMYWYQQKSSQAPKLLFHYYDKDFNNEADTPDNFQSRRPNTSFCFLDIRSPGLGDTAMYLCATSPDWGGGYTFGSGTRLTVV.